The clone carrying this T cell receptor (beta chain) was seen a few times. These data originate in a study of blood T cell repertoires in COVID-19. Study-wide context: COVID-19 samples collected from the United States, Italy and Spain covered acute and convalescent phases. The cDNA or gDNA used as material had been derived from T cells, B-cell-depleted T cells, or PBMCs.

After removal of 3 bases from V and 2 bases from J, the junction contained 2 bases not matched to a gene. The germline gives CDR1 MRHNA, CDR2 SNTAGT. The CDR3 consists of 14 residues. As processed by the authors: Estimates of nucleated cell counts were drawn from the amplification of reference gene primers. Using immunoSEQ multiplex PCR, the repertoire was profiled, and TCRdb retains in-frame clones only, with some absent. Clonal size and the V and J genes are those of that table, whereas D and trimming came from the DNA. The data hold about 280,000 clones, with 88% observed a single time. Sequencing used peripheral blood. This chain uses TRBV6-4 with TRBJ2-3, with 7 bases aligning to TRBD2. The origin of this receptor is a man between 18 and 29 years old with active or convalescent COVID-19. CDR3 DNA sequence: TGTGCCAGCAGTGAGGGGGGGGACACAGATACGCAGTATTTT. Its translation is CASSEGGDTDTQYF.